One sample yielded the 26 T cell receptor beta chains listed below, sequenced in a study of PD-1 blockade in classical Hodgkin lymphoma. Generated by immunoSEQ multiplex PCR, the TCRdb table keeps only in-frame clones and is missing some. There are fewer than 8,000 clones in the sample; 76% occur only once, and approximately 39% lies in the top ten. The time point denotes: cycle 4 day 1 (C4D1), after 6 weeks of nivolumab. In every patient, relapse followed autologous stem cell transplantation, while exposure to brentuximab vedotin differed. The sequenced sample was peripheral blood mononuclear cells (PBMCs), obtained before the fourth cycle of nivolumab. Receptor source: a human donor with classical Hodgkin lymphoma.

This chain joins TRBV10-3 and TRBJ2-1, with 8 bases fitting TRBD1. Germline values: CDR1 ENHRY, CDR2 SYGVKD. V shed 7 bases and J 6 bases; nucleotides not matched to a gene: 17. The CDR3 covers 17 residues. The CDR3 DNA reads TGTGCCATCAAGGGACAGGCTACGGGGGAGAGATCCAATGAGCAGTTCTTC. Translated, it gives CAIKGQATGERSNEQFF.

CDR3 protein: CASSFTGGSVAGELFF. In DNA form, the CDR3 reads TGTGCCAGCAGTTTCACAGGGGGCAGCGTTGCCGGGGAGCTGTTTTTT. The rearrangement joins TRBV27 to TRBJ2-2, with 9 bases that match TRBD1. Germline assignment: CDR1 MNHEY and CDR2 SMNVEV (reference sequence). The CDR3 loop spans 16 amino acids. Losses at the gene ends were 3 bases for V and 6 bases for J; bases not matched to a gene: 8.

The count of this clone is one. V gene TRBV9 combines with J gene TRBJ2-3; D remains ambiguous. The CDR3 has 12 residues. The V end was cut by 0 bases, the J end by 5 bases, with 4 bases between. Germline lookup yields CDR1 SGDLS and CDR2 YYNGEE. CDR3 residues: CASSVDQDTQYF. The CDR3, as DNA: TGTGCCAGCAGCGTAGATCAAGATACGCAGTATTTT.

The CDR3 here is CASSQTRAHSGNTIYF. The CDR3 DNA sequence: TGTGCCAGCAGCCAAACCCGCGCCCACTCTGGAAACACCATATATTTT. The rearrangement joins TRBV4-2 to TRBJ1-3; D ambiguous. Trimming cost V 2 bases and J 0 bases, with 11 bases left between them. CDR3 length: 16 residues. CDR1 and CDR2 from the germline V gene are LGHNA and YNFKEQ.

The CDR3 sequence: CASSVVSGLQGNEQFF. DNA of the CDR3: TGTGCCAGCAGCGTAGTATCTGGACTTCAAGGGAATGAGCAGTTCTTC. V usage is TRBV9 and J usage is TRBJ2-1; a weak D match, TRBD2 (5 bases). The V end was cut by 0 bases, the J end by 7 bases, with 17 bases between. The CDR3 is 16 residues long. Germline CDR1 SGDLS, CDR2 YYNGEE.

The chain couples TRBV4-2 to TRBJ2-1, with D uncertain. Germline V gene data show CDR1 as LGHNA and CDR2 as YNFKEQ. The V end lost 1 base, the J end lost 10 bases, and 11 bases lay between the germline ends. The CDR3 runs to 13 residues. The CDR3 DNA sequence: TGTGCCAGCAGCCAAGCGCCCATCAGGGAGCAGTTCTTC. Amino acids: CASSQAPIREQFF.

This clone was seen more than once but under ten times. The chain has TRBV5-1 and TRBJ2-2; D ambiguous. V was trimmed by 0 bases and J by 3 bases, leaving 6 bases between them. Germline lookup yields CDR1 SGHRS and CDR2 YFSETQ. This CDR3 is 14 amino acids long. The CDR3 protein is CASSLGDYTGELFF. CDR3 in DNA: TGCGCCAGCAGCTTGGGGGATTACACCGGGGAGCTGTTTTTT.

This chain links TRBV4-3 with TRBJ1-2; D is ambiguous. The CDR3 is 14 residues long. Germline V gene lookup returns CDR1 LGHNA and CDR2 YSLEER. V was cut by 0 bases and J by 4 bases, with 9 bases left in between. CDR3 in amino acids: CASSQDWETYGYTF. The DNA for the CDR3 is TGCGCCAGCAGCCAAGATTGGGAGACCTATGGCTACACCTTC.

The chain has TRBV7-2 and TRBJ2-1; 9 positions agree with TRBD2. The junction had 10 bases not matched to a gene; V was cut back by 0 bases and J by 7 bases. Germline lookup yields CDR1 SGHTA and CDR2 FQGNSA. This CDR3 comprises 17 residues. The CDR3 DNA follows: TGTGCCAGCAGCTTAGCGAGGGGCGGGAGGGCCGCGAATGAGCAGTTCTTC. This translates into CASSLARGGRAANEQFF.

The rearrangement joins TRBV4-3 to TRBJ2-1; TRBD2 might be the D (6 bases). Germline V gives CDR1 LGHNA, CDR2 YSLEER. The length of the CDR3 is 17 residues. The V end lost 0 bases, the J end lost 1 base, and 13 bases lay between the germline ends. CDR3 loop: CASSQDAGYRSYNEQFF. As DNA, the CDR3 is TGCGCCAGCAGCCAAGATGCGGGGTATCGGTCCTACAATGAGCAGTTCTTC.

The chain has TRBV28 and TRBJ2-1, with D possibly being TRBD2 (8 bases). The CDR3 contains 15 residues. The V end was cut by 7 bases, the J end by 15 bases, with 28 bases between. Germline V CDR1 and CDR2: MDHEN, SYDVKM. The CDR3: CASTPRGVAGTVGFF. The CDR3 DNA reads as TGTGCCAGCACCCCCAGGGGGGTAGCGGGAACCGTGGGGTTCTTC.

The chain recombines TRBV14 with TRBJ2-1; 7 nucleotides match TRBD2. V shed 5 bases and J 5 bases; nucleotides not matched to a gene: 9. Germline lookup yields CDR1 SGHDN and CDR2 FVKESK. CDR3 length: 15 amino acids. The CDR3 DNA is TGTGCCAGCAGCAGGGGAGGGTGGCTGAACAATGAGCAGTTCTTC. This gives the protein CASSRGGWLNNEQFF.

The chain joins TRBV2 to TRBJ2-2, with D hard to call. V was pared by 4 bases and J by 2 bases, with 5 bases between. The CDR3 totals 13 residues. CDR1 and CDR2 (germline): SNHLY, FYNNEI. This CDR3 is CASSGHNTGELFF. The CDR3 DNA sequence: TGTGCCAGCAGTGGGCACAACACCGGGGAGCTGTTTTTT.

The V and J genes are TRBV19 and TRBJ1-2; D gene ambiguous. This CDR3 comprises 13 residues. V was cut by 3 bases and J by 2 bases, with 7 bases left in between. Germline CDR1 reads LNHDA; CDR2 reads SQIVND (reference sequence). The CDR3 sequence: CASSIADNYGYTF. As DNA, the CDR3 is TGTGCCAGTAGTATCGCGGACAACTATGGCTACACCTTC. The full variable domain, rest sourced from reference TRBV19 and TRBJ1-2, is DGGITQSPKYLFRKEGQNVTLSCEQNLNHDAMYWYRQDPGQGLRLIYYSQIVNDFQKGDIAEGYSVSREKKESFPLTVTSAQKNPTAFYLCASSIADNYGYTFGSGTRLTVV.

This sequence joins TRBV7-2 and TRBJ2-5; 8 bases agree with TRBD1. The CDR3 runs to 14 residues. Germline V gene data show CDR1 as SGHTA and CDR2 as FQGNSA. V lost 3 bases, J lost 7 bases, and 7 bases stayed unmatched. CDR3 residues: CASSLNRGEGTQYF. For the CDR3, the DNA is TGTGCCAGCAGCTTGAACAGGGGGGAAGGGACCCAGTACTTC.

This rearrangement joins TRBV5-1 to TRBJ1-1; no reliable D call. In germline, CDR1 is SGHRS, CDR2 YFSETQ. This CDR3 spans 17 amino acids. V was cut by 1 base and J by 0 bases, with 16 bases left in between. The CDR3 DNA follows: TGCGCCAGCAGCTTGTTCTTGGGGAGGTCCTTGAACACTGAAGCTTTCTTT. This sequence encodes CASSLFLGRSLNTEAFF.

This clone occurred a few times. The chain recombines TRBV18 with TRBJ1-4; TRBD1 matches at 8 bases. This CDR3 comprises 15 residues. Looked up from germline, CDR1 is KGHSH and CDR2 is LQKENI. The junction had 7 bases not matched to a gene; V was cut back by 3 bases and J by 7 bases. CDR3 protein: CASSPIQGASEKLFF. The CDR3 region has the DNA TGTGCCAGCTCACCGATTCAGGGGGCGTCTGAAAAACTGTTTTTT.

The chain couples TRBV5-4 to TRBJ2-3; unclear D gene. Germline loops: CDR1 SGHNT, CDR2 YYREEE (reference sequence). Trimming left V 0 bases short and J 2 bases short, with 7 bases between. This CDR3 has 14 residues. The CDR3 loop is CASSLGSITDTQYF. The CDR3 nucleotides are TGTGCCAGCAGCTTGGGATCGATCACAGATACGCAGTATTTT.

This chain uses TRBV11-2 with TRBJ2-3, with 9 positions matching TRBD1. The CDR3 covers 15 residues. CDR1 and CDR2 (germline): SGHAT, FQNNGV. Trimming at V came to 3 bases and at J to 4 bases, leaving 5 bases not matched to a gene. CDR3 sequence (DNA): TGTGCCAGCAGCTTCCGGGACAGGGTGGCAGATACGCAGTATTTT. Translated, it gives CASSFRDRVADTQYF.

The CDR3 DNA is TGTGCCAGCAGCAAAGCCTGGGACAGAGCTAAGAACACTGAAGCTTTCTTT. This translates into CASSKAWDRAKNTEAFF. The chain carries TRBV21-1 and TRBJ1-1; TRBD1, as called in the table, went unchecked against the DNA. TRBV21-1 is shown as a pseudogene. The CDR3 is 17 residues long.

The chain combines TRBV7-8 with TRBJ2-1, with D possibly TRBD2 on 6 matching bases. Germline V gene sequence: CDR1 SGHVS, CDR2 FQNEAQ. V lost 2 bases and J 2 bases, leaving 10 bases between the germline ends. This CDR3 is 15 amino acids long. The CDR3 is CASSLTGDPYNEQFF. The CDR3 DNA sequence: TGTGCCAGCAGCTTAACGGGGGACCCCTACAATGAGCAGTTCTTC. The variable domain in full, with the rest retrieved from reference TRBV7-8 and TRBJ2-1, is GAGVSQSPRYKVAKRGQDVALRCDPISGHVSLFWYQQALGQGPEFLTYFQNEAQLDKSGLPSDRFFAERPEGSVSTLKIQRTQQEDSAVYLCASSLTGDPYNEQFFGPGTRLTVL.

The chain combines TRBV19 with TRBJ2-3; 12 bases match TRBD2. The CDR3 covers 15 residues. Germline assignment: CDR1 LNHDA and CDR2 SQIVND (reference sequence). V lost 4 bases to trimming and J lost 4 bases; unmatched junction nucleotides: 3. CDR3 nucleotide sequence: TGTGCCAGTAGTACTAGCGGGAGGGCCTCAGATACGCAGTATTTT. The encoded protein is CASSTSGRASDTQYF.

This chain uses TRBV6-9 with TRBJ2-7; D not resolved. The CDR3 totals 15 residues. Germline assignment: CDR1 MNHGY and CDR2 SVAAGI. With 7 bases removed from V and 0 bases from J, the gap between germline ends came to 16 bases. The CDR3 is CASKFRRTDSYEQYF. The CDR3 bases are TGTGCCAGCAAATTTCGCCGGACGGACTCCTACGAGCAGTACTTC.

The chain uses TRBV9 and TRBJ2-5; D tentatively reads TRBD1 or TRBD2 (5 bases each). The CDR3 totals 15 residues. Trimming took off 0 bases at V and 5 bases at J, with 14 bases between the two ends. The germline V gene encodes CDR1 SGDLS and CDR2 YYNGEE. CDR3 residues: CASSVVGQGGETQYF. In DNA form, the CDR3 reads TGTGCCAGCAGCGTAGTTGGGCAGGGCGGGGAGACCCAGTACTTC.

The chain combines TRBV5-3 with TRBJ2-7; 10 bases match TRBD1. TRBV5-3 is known as an ORF, though its function is uncertain. Trimming at V came to 5 bases and at J to 7 bases, leaving 9 bases not matched to a gene. CDR3 length: 14 amino acids. CDR3 bases: TGTGCCAGAAGGTTAGACAGGGGGCGAGGGGAGCAGTACTTC. It is translated as CARRLDRGRGEQYF.

This clone was seen only once. The chain uses TRBV10-3 and TRBJ2-1; 7 bases map to TRBD2. The junction had 8 bases not matched to a gene; V was cut back by 10 bases and J by 5 bases. CDR1 ENHRY and CDR2 SYGVKD come from the germline V gene. The CDR3 is 13 residues long. CDR3 protein: CATREAVDNEQFF. CDR3 DNA: TGTGCCACTCGGGAGGCCGTCGACAATGAGCAGTTCTTC.